A selection of T cell receptor beta chains follows, all from one sample in a study of cytomegalovirus exposure and HLA in healthy donors. Measured with immunoSEQ multiplex PCR; TCRdb has only the in-frame clones, and not every one. The listing records 170,000 or so clones. Input material: PBMCs. The receptors originated from a young man in good health and CMV-seronegative. The conserved cysteine and the conserved F or W are not part of the CDR3 here. D genes are given only for firm matches.

CDR3aa,v_gene,j_gene,d_gene
ASSYSTMAGSGELF,TRBV6-6,TRBJ2-2,NA
ASSTPLRQGTDGYT,TRBV9,TRBJ1-2,TRBD1
ASSLGGKGGYT,TRBV11-3,TRBJ1-2,TRBD1
ASSALPGQFGGNTEAF,TRBV5-1,TRBJ1-1,TRBD1
AIRNQDRGGSYEQY,TRBV10-3,TRBJ2-7,TRBD1
ASSIASGSYEQY,TRBV19,TRBJ2-7,TRBD2
ASSFQGPYEQY,TRBV28,TRBJ2-7,NA
ASSFSGNSNQPQH,TRBV5-6,TRBJ1-5,NA
ASSLNRVTGELF,TRBV27,TRBJ2-2,NA
ASSSNQANTGELF,TRBV5-1,TRBJ2-2,NA
ASRRTIHEQF,TRBV6-5,TRBJ2-1,NA
ASSPRDDGYT,TRBV5-1,TRBJ1-2,NA
ASRGQGRDEQY,TRBV6-5,NA,TRBD1
AISKTSGRARDEQF,TRBV10-3,TRBJ2-1,TRBD2
ASSEITGSEQY,TRBV7-9,NA,NA
ASSETTTTSPYEQY,TRBV2,TRBJ2-7,NA
ASSIPRLAGGVNEQF,TRBV19,TRBJ2-1,TRBD2
ASSERPWSSFTDTQY,TRBV14,TRBJ2-3,NA
ALGSGGLGNQPQH,TRBV28,TRBJ1-5,NA
ASSERQGSYEQY,TRBV10-2,TRBJ2-7,NA
ASSLDGQGKYQPQH,TRBV5-1,TRBJ1-5,TRBD1
ASSQEGSSSGANVLT,TRBV4-1,TRBJ2-6,NA
ASSLQGTGTGELF,TRBV7-2,TRBJ2-2,NA
ASGLTVNTGELF,TRBV5-1,TRBJ2-2,NA
ASSDYWTSGGMNTGELF,TRBV6-1,TRBJ2-2,TRBD2
ASRRGGASNYGYT,TRBV27,TRBJ1-2,NA
ASRFSMGYT,TRBV28,TRBJ1-2,NA
AWSVRTVTYEQY,TRBV30,TRBJ2-7,NA
ASSFSNNGDEQF,TRBV5-4,TRBJ2-1,NA
ASSRGPSRSLGTGELF,TRBV13,TRBJ2-2,NA
ASSAQDRPTGELF,TRBV7-9,TRBJ2-2,NA
ASSSQLAGGEQF,TRBV11-2,TRBJ2-1,TRBD2
AAGRGLPGELF,TRBV7-2,TRBJ2-2,NA
ASSLGQFYEQY,TRBV27,TRBJ2-7,NA
ASRGGPGNEQF,TRBV18,TRBJ2-1,TRBD2
ASSLGAGNEQF,TRBV7-6,TRBJ2-1,NA
ASGFGHPGNEQF,TRBV12-5,TRBJ2-1,NA
ASSFSSDSGTEAF,TRBV10-1,TRBJ1-1,NA
ASSEPLGGTNEKLF,TRBV19,TRBJ1-4,NA